There are a few counts of the clone carrying this T cell receptor (beta chain). The antigen remains undetermined. This sample is part of a study of T-cell memory formation after mild COVID-19. Study-level findings and limits: Contracting CD4+ clones lay largely in CM and EM, with CD8+ ones residing in EMRA.

TCRdb itself ran the 5' RACE reads through MiXCR, one entry per CDR3 protein. The table records roughly 400,000 distinct CDR3 sequences, 20% to 25% of them present only once. With V trimmed by 4 bases and J by 4 bases, 6 bases remained unmatched. Germline V CDR1 and CDR2: SGHTA, FQGTGA. CDR3 length: 14 residues. This chain uses TRBV7-3 with TRBJ2-5; TRBD2 matches at 7 bases. What was sequenced was PBMCs or a T cell subset sorted from them (not recorded which). This receptor was identified in an adult woman who had mild COVID-19 (a few samples of this study predate the infection). Cell type and time point are not known. DNA for the CDR3: TGTGCCAGCAGCTCAAACGGGGGGAGAGAGACCCAGTACTTC. Translation: CASSSNGGRETQYF.